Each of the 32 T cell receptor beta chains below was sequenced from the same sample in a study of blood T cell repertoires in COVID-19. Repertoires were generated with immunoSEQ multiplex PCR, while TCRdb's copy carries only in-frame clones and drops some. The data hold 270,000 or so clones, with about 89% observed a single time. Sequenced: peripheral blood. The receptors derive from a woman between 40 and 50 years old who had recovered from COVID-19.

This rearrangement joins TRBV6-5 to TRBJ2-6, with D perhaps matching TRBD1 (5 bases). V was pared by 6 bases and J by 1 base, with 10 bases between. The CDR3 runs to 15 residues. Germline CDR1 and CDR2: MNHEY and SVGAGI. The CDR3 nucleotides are TGTGCCAGCAGATGGCCAGGGTCTGGGGCCAACGTCCTGACTTTC. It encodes CASRWPGSGANVLTF.

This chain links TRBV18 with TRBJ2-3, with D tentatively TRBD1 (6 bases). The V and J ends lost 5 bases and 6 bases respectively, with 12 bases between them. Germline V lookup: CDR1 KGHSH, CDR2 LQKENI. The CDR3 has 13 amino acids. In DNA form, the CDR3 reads TGTGCCAGCTCAACTAACAGGGCTGATACGCAGTATTTT. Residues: CASSTNRADTQYF.

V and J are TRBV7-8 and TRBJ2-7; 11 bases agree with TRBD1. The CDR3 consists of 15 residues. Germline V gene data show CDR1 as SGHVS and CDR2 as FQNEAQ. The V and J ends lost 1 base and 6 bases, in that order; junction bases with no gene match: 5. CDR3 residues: CASSLVGTGGTEQYF. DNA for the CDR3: TGTGCCAGCAGCTTAGTAGGGACAGGGGGGACCGAGCAGTACTTC.

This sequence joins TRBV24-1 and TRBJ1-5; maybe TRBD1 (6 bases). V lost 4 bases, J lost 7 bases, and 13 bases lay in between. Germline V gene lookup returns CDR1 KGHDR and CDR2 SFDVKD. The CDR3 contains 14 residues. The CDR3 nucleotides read TGTGCCACCAGTGAGCCAGGGGAATGGCAGCCCCAGCATTTT. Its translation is CATSEPGEWQPQHF.

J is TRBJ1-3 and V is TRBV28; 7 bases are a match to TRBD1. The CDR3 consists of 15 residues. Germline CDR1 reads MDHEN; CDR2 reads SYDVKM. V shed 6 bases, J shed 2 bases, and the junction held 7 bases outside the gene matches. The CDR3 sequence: CASSDRVLAGNTIYF. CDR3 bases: TGTGCCAGCAGCGACAGGGTCCTCGCTGGAAACACCATATATTTT.

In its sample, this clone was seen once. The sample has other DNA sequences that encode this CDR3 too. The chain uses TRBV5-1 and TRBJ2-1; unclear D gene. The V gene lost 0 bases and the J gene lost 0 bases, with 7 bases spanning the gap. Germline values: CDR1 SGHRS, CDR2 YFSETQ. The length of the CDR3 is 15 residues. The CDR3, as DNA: TGCGCCAGCAGCTTGGACCTCAGCTCCTACAATGAGCAGTTCTTC. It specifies CASSLDLSSYNEQFF.

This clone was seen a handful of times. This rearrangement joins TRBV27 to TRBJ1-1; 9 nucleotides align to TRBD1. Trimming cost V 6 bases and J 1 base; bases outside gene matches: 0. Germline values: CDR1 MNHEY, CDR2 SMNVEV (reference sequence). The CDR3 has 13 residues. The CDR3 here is CASRGQGNTEAFF. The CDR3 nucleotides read TGTGCCAGCAGGGGACAGGGGAACACTGAAGCTTTCTTT.

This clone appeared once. CDR3 protein: CASGASSYEQYF. CDR3 DNA sequence: TGTGCCAGCGGAGCCTCCTCCTACGAGCAGTACTTC. The V and J genes are TRBV2 and TRBJ2-7; D is unresolved. Trimming stripped 8 bases from V and 0 bases from J, with 8 bases between. In germline, CDR1 is SNHLY, CDR2 FYNNEI. The CDR3 is 12 residues long.

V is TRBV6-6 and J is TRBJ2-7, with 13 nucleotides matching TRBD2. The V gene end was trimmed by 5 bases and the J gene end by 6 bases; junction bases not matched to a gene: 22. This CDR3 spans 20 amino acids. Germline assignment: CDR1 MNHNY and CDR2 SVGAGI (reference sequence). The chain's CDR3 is CASSPRRTSGGYLLGGEQYF. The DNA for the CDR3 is TGTGCCAGCAGTCCACGAAGGACTAGCGGGGGATACCTACTGGGGGGCGAGCAGTACTTC.

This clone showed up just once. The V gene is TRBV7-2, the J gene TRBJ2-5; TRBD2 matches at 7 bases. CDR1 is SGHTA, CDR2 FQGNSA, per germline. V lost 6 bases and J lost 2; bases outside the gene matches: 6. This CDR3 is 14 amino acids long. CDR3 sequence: CASSPPGLQETQYF. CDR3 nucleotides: TGTGCCAGCAGTCCCCCGGGACTACAAGAGACCCAGTACTTC.

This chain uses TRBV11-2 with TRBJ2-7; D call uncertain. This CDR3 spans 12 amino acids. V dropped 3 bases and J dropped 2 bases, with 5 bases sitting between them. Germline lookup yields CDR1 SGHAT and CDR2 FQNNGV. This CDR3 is CASSFPAYEQYF. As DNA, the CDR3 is TGTGCCAGCAGCTTTCCCGCCTACGAGCAGTACTTC.

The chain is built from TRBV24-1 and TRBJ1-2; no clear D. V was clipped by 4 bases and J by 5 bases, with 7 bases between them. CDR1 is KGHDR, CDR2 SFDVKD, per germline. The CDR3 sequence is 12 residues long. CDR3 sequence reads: CATSEGRYGYTF. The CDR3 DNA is TGTGCCACCAGTGAGGGGAGGTATGGCTACACCTTC.

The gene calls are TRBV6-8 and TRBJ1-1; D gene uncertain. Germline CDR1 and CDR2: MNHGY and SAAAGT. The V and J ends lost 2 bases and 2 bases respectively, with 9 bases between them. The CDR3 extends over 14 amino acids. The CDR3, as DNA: TGTGCCAGCAGTTACGGAGGGCAAAACACTGAAGCTTTCTTT. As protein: CASSYGGQNTEAFF.

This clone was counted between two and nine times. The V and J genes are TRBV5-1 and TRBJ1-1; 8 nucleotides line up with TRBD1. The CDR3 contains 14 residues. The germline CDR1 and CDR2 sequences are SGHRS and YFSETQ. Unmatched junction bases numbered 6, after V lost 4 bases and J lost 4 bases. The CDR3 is CASSPGQGGTEAFF. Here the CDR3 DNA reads TGCGCCAGCAGCCCCGGACAGGGAGGCACTGAAGCTTTCTTT.

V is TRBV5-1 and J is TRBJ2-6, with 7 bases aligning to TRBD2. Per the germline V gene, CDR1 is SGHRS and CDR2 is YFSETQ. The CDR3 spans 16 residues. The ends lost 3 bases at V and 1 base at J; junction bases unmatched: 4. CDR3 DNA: TGCGCCAGCAGCTCATCGGGGGGATCTGGGGCCAACGTCCTGACTTTC. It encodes CASSSSGGSGANVLTF.

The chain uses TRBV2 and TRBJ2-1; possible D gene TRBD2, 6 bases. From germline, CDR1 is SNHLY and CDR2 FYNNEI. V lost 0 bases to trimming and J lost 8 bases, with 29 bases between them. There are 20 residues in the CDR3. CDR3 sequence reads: CASSEAEGPPLFLAAYEQFF. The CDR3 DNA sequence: TGTGCCAGCAGTGAAGCGGAGGGACCGCCATTGTTTCTCGCGGCGTATGAGCAGTTCTTC.

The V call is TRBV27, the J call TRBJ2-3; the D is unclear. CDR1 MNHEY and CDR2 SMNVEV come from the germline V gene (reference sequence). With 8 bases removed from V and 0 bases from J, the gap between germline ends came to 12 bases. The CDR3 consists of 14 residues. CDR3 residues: CASRWQASTDTQYF. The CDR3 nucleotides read TGTGCCAGCCGTTGGCAGGCGAGCACAGATACGCAGTATTTT.

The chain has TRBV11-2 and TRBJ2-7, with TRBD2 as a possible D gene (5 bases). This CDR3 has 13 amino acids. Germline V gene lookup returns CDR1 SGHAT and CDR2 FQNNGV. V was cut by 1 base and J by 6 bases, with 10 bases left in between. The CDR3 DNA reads TGTGCCAGCAGCTTAGGCCGGGAAAGCGAGCAGTACTTC. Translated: CASSLGRESEQYF.

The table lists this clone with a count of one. The DNA of the CDR3 is TGCGCCAGCAGCACAGGGAACACCGGGGAGCTGTTTTTT. Amino acids: CASSTGNTGELFF. The V call is TRBV5-1, the J call TRBJ2-2, with TRBD1 as a possible D gene (5 bases). This CDR3 region has 13 residues. Per germline, CDR1 SGHRS and CDR2 YFSETQ. The ends were cut back, 4 bases at V and 1 base at J, with 5 bases in the middle.

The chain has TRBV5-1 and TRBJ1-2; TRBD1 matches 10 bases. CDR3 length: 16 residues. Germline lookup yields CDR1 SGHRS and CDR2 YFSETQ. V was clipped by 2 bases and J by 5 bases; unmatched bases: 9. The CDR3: CASSFHRDRGGYGYTF. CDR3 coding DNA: TGCGCCAGCAGCTTCCACCGGGACAGGGGAGGGTATGGCTACACCTTC.

CDR3: CASSPSAQREQYF. The DNA of the CDR3 is TGTGCCAGCAGCCCCTCGGCGCAGCGCGAGCAGTACTTC. J is TRBJ2-7 and V is TRBV3-1 (or the pseudogene TRBV3-2), with D uncertain. The CDR3 contains 13 residues. In germline, CDR1 is LGHDT, CDR2 YNNKEL (reference sequence). V was clipped by 4 bases and J by 6 bases, with 13 bases between them.

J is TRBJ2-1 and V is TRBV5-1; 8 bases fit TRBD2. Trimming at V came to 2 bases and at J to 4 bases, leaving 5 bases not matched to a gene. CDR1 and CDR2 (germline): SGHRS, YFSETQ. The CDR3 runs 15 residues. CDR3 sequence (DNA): TGCGCCAGCAGCTTCGGACTAGCAGGGTACAATGAGCAGTTCTTC. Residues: CASSFGLAGYNEQFF. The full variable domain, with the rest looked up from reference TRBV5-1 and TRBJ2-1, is KAGVTQTPRYLIKTRGQQVTLSCSPISGHRSVSWYQQTPGQGLQFLFEYFSETQRNKGNFPGRFSGRQFSNSRSEMNVSTLELGDSALYLCASSFGLAGYNEQFFGPGTRLTVL.

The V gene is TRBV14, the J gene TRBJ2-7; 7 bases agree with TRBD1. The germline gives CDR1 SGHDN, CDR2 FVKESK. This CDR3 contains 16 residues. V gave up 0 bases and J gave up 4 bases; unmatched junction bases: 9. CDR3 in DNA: TGTGCCAGCAGCCAAGACCTTTTCAGGGGGAAGTACGAGCAGTACTTC. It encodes CASSQDLFRGKYEQYF.

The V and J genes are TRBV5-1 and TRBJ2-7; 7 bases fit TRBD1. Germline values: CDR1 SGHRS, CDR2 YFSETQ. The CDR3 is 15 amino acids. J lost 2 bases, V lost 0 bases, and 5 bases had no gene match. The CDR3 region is CASSLAGDRAYEQYF. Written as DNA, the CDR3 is TGCGCCAGCAGCTTGGCGGGTGACAGGGCCTACGAGCAGTACTTC.

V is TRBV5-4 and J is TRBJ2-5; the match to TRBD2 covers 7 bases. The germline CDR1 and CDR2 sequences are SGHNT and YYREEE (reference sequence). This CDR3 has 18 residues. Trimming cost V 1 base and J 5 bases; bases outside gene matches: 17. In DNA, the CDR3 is TGTGCCAGCAGCTTGAAATGGGCCAGGGAGGGAGCGGGGGAGACCCAGTACTTC. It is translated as CASSLKWAREGAGETQYF.

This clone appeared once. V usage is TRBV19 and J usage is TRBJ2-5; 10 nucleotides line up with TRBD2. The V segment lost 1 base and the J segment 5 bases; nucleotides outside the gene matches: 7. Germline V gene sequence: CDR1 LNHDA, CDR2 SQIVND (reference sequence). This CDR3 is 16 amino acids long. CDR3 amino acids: CASSIGELAGRETQYF. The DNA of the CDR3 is TGTGCCAGTAGTATAGGGGAACTAGCGGGACGGGAGACCCAGTACTTC.

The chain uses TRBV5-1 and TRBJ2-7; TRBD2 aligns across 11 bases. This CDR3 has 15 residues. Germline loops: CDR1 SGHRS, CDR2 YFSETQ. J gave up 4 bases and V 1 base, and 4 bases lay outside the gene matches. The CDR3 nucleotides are TGCGCCAGCAGCTTGCAGGCTAGCGGGAGGTACGAGCAGTACTTC. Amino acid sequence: CASSLQASGRYEQYF. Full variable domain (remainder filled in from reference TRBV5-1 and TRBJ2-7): KAGVTQTPRYLIKTRGQQVTLSCSPISGHRSVSWYQQTPGQGLQFLFEYFSETQRNKGNFPGRFSGRQFSNSRSEMNVSTLELGDSALYLCASSLQASGRYEQYFGPGTRLTVT.

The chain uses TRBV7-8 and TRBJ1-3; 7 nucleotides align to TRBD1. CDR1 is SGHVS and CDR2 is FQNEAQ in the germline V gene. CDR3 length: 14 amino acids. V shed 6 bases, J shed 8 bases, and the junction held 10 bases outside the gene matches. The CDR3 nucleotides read TGTGCCAGCAGTCGACAGGGCGGTGTGGACACCATATATTTT. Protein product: CASSRQGGVDTIYF.

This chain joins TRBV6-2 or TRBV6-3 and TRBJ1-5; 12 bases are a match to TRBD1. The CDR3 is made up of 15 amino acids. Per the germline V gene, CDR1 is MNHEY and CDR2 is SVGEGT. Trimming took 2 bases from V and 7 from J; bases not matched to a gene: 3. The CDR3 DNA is TGTGCCAGCAGTTACGCCGGGACAGGGGGCCAGCCCCAGCATTTT. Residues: CASSYAGTGGQPQHF.

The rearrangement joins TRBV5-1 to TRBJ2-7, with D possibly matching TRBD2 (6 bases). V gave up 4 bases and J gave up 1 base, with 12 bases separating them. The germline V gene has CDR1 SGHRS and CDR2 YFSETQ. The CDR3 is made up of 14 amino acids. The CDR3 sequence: CASSPISGSYEQYF. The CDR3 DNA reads TGCGCCAGCAGCCCCATAAGCGGGTCCTACGAGCAGTACTTC.

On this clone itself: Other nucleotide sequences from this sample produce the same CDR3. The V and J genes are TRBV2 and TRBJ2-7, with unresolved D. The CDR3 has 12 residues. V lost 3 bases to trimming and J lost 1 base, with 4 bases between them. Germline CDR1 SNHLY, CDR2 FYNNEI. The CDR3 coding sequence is TGTGCCAGCAGTGAGTTATCCTACGAGCAGTACTTC. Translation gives CASSELSYEQYF.

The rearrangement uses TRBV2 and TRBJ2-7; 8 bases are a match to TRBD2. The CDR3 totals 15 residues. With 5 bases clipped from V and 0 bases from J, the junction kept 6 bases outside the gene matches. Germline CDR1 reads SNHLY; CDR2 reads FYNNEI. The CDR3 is CASSSGTSASYEQYF. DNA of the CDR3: TGTGCCAGCAGTTCCGGGACTAGTGCCTCCTACGAGCAGTACTTC. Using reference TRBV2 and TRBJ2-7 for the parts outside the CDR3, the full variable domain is EPEVTQTPSHQVTQMGQEVILRCVPISNHLYFYWYRQILGQKVEFLVSFYNNEISEKSEIFDDQFSVERPDGSNFTLKIRSTKLEDSAMYFCASSSGTSASYEQYFGPGTRLTVT.